This entry lists 3 T cell receptor beta chains sequenced from one sample in a study of cytotoxic CD8 clonotypes in ibrutinib-treated CLL. Measured with immunoSEQ multiplex PCR; TCRdb has only the in-frame clones, and not every one. The sample has 150,000 or so clones; roughly 85% are singletons. Sample: PBMCs, taken after 24 months of ibrutinib treatment. The receptors derive from a human donor with chronic lymphocytic leukemia.

This clone occurred a few times. The genes are TRBV6-1 and TRBJ1-5; weak D call: TRBD1 (5 bases). The CDR3 is made up of 16 amino acids. With 2 bases removed from V and 2 bases from J, the gap between germline ends came to 13 bases. Germline CDR1 and CDR2: MNHNS and SASEGT. CDR3 bases: TGTGCCAGCAGTGAAAATATCCAGGGAGGCAATCAGCCCCAGCATTTT. It specifies CASSENIQGGNQPQHF.

Of note for this clone: The identical CDR3 is also encoded by other nucleotide sequences in the sample. The J gene is TRBJ1-5, the V gene TRBV7-2; the D is unclear. CDR3 length: 12 residues. The germline V and J ends were trimmed by 0 bases and 9 bases, with 6 bases remaining between them. In germline, CDR1 is SGHTA, CDR2 FQGNSA. The CDR3 loop is CASSLAGRPQHF. CDR3 nucleotides: TGTGCCAGCAGCTTAGCAGGACGGCCCCAGCATTTT.

The chain couples TRBV4-2 to TRBJ2-5; 8 positions agree with TRBD1. The CDR3 sequence is 18 residues long. The germline CDR1 and CDR2 sequences are LGHNA and YNFKEQ. V dropped 0 bases and J dropped 1; count of bases not matched to a gene: 10. CDR3 sequence reads: CASSQELQGGSGQETQYF. The CDR3 region has the DNA TGTGCCAGCAGCCAAGAATTACAGGGGGGTTCCGGCCAAGAGACCCAGTACTTC.